The 29 T cell receptor beta chains in this list originate from one sample, sequenced in a study of OX40 agonist ivuxolimab in advanced cancers. Assay used: immunoSEQ multiplex PCR; TCRdb lists only in-frame clones, some missing. The sample includes 50,000 or so clones, more than 85% of them seen just once. The sequencing used CD4+ or CD8+ T cells sorted from blood, collected in a trial of the OX40 agonist ivuxolimab. Every receptor here comes from an adult with an advanced solid tumor such as melanoma, head and neck, liver or kidney cancer.

V and J are TRBV4-1 and TRBJ2-7; D is perhaps TRBD2 (5 bases). Trimming left V 1 base short and J 3 bases short, with 7 bases between. Germline-derived CDR1 and CDR2 are MGHRA and YSYEKL. The CDR3 spans 13 residues. The CDR3 DNA follows: TGCGCCAGCAGCCAAGTACGGGGCTACGAGCAGTACTTC. Its protein product is CASSQVRGYEQYF.

DNA for the CDR3: TGCAGCGTTTCGGGGGATTCCTCCGACTATGGCTACACCTTC. Its protein product is CSVSGDSSDYGYTF. The chain links TRBV29-1 to TRBJ1-2; D is possibly TRBD1 (5 bases). Trimming pared 5 bases from V and 3 bases from J, leaving 16 bases between. This CDR3 region has 14 residues. CDR1 and CDR2 from the germline V gene are SQVTM and ANQGSEA.

This chain joins TRBV6-1 and TRBJ2-7, with TRBD1 matching 8 bases. Germline trimming cut 8 bases from V and 3 bases from J; bases unmatched to any gene: 0. CDR3 length: 11 amino acids. Germline CDR1 MNHNS, CDR2 SASEGT. The CDR3 loop is CASDRGYEQYF. The DNA for the CDR3 is TGTGCCAGCGACAGGGGCTACGAGCAGTACTTC.

This chain links TRBV19 with TRBJ2-3, with D perhaps being TRBD1 or TRBD2 (5 bases each). The V gene's germline CDR1 is LNHDA and CDR2 SQIVND (reference sequence). The ends were cut back, 3 bases at V and 4 bases at J, with 11 bases in the middle. This CDR3 contains 14 residues. CDR3 loop: CASSISRGADTQYF. As DNA, the CDR3 is TGTGCCAGTAGTATTTCGAGAGGGGCAGATACGCAGTATTTT.

The J gene is TRBJ2-5, the V gene TRBV6-5; TRBD1 matches 9 bases. Germline V gives CDR1 MNHEY, CDR2 SVGAGI. V dropped 2 bases and J dropped 5; count of bases not matched to a gene: 6. The CDR3 length is 15 residues. The CDR3: CASSYVQGAWETQYF. The CDR3 DNA reads as TGTGCCAGCAGTTACGTACAGGGGGCTTGGGAGACCCAGTACTTC.

The chain is built from TRBV2 and TRBJ2-3; TRBD2 aligns across 9 bases. The germline CDR1 and CDR2 sequences are SNHLY and FYNNEI. The CDR3 loop spans 19 amino acids. The trim removed 2 bases at V and 1 base at J, leaving 13 bases unmatched. CDR3 residues: CASSESGLAGLRGTDTQYF. For the CDR3, the DNA is TGTGCCAGCAGTGAATCTGGCCTAGCGGGGCTACGTGGCACAGATACGCAGTATTTT.

The chain carries TRBV6-5 and TRBJ2-2, with D possibly being TRBD1 (6 bases). CDR3 length: 15 amino acids. Germline CDR1 MNHEY, CDR2 SVGAGI. Trimming took off 0 bases at V and 6 bases at J, with 11 bases between the two ends. The CDR3 DNA is TGTGCCAGCAGTTACTCGGGACATTTCGCCGGGGAGCTGTTTTTT. Translation: CASSYSGHFAGELFF.

The chain carries TRBV7-7 and TRBJ2-6, with unresolved D. Trimming left V 2 bases short and J 0 bases short, with 17 bases between. Per the germline V gene, CDR1 is SSHAT and CDR2 is FNYEAQ (reference sequence). The CDR3 spans 19 residues. CDR3 nucleotides: TGTGCCAGCAGCTTAAACCCCGCGGCTCCGTCCTCTGGGGCCAACGTCCTGACTTTC. This gives the protein CASSLNPAAPSSGANVLTF.

This chain uses TRBV19 with TRBJ2-1; 7 bases fit TRBD1. J gave up 7 bases and V 6 bases, and 9 bases lay outside the gene matches. The CDR3 spans 14 residues. Germline V gene data show CDR1 as LNHDA and CDR2 as SQIVND (reference sequence). The CDR3: CASSHAGTENEQFF. The CDR3 DNA follows: TGTGCCAGTAGCCATGCCGGGACAGAAAATGAGCAGTTCTTC.

This chain links TRBV7-9 with TRBJ2-7; 8 positions match TRBD2. This CDR3 contains 16 residues. CDR1 SEHNR and CDR2 FQNEAQ come from the germline V gene (reference sequence). V shed 5 bases, J shed 0 bases, and the junction held 9 bases outside the gene matches. CDR3 sequence (DNA): TGTGCCAGCAGCCCCCTAGCGGGCCGGGCCTCCTACGAGCAGTACTTC. Protein sequence: CASSPLAGRASYEQYF.

The chain couples TRBV7-9 to TRBJ2-7, with D hard to call. V was trimmed by 5 bases and J by 0 bases, leaving 8 bases between them. This CDR3 region has 13 residues. Germline lookup yields CDR1 SEHNR and CDR2 FQNEAQ (reference sequence). DNA for the CDR3: TGTGCCAGCAGCCCCCCCGGCTCCTACGAGCAGTACTTC. Protein: CASSPPGSYEQYF.

This rearrangement joins TRBV12-5 to TRBJ1-6, with a possible D match to TRBD1 (5 bases). CDR1 LGHNT and CDR2 FRNRAP come from the germline V gene. This CDR3 region has 14 residues. The V end was cut by 4 bases, the J end by 7 bases, with 11 bases between. CDR3 DNA sequence: TGTGCTAGTGGTTCGTGGGGGGAGAATTCACCCCTCCACTTT. It translates to CASGSWGENSPLHF.

The V call is TRBV27, the J call TRBJ1-5, with a tentative D call TRBD1 (6 bases). Trimming took 0 bases from V and 6 from J, leaving 12 bases between them. CDR1 is MNHEY, CDR2 SMNVEV, per germline (reference sequence). This CDR3 is built from 15 residues. In nucleotides, the CDR3 is TGTGCCAGCAGTTTATCGCGAACAGGGATTCAGCCCCAGCATTTT. This gives the protein CASSLSRTGIQPQHF.

This clone was picked up a small number of times. This chain connects TRBV7-8 to TRBJ1-2, with D hard to call. This CDR3 region has 13 residues. The germline gives CDR1 SGHVS, CDR2 FQNEAQ. V shed 4 bases and J shed 2 bases, with 8 bases lying between them. CDR3 bases: TGTGCCAGCAGCTGGGGAGAGAACTATGGCTACACCTTC. It codes for CASSWGENYGYTF.

The V call is TRBV5-1, the J call TRBJ2-7; D remains ambiguous. CDR1 is SGHRS and CDR2 is YFSETQ in the germline V gene. CDR3 size: 15 residues. The V end was cut by 0 bases, the J end by 2 bases, with 12 bases between. Written as DNA, the CDR3 is TGCGCCAGCAGCTTGGGTCTAGGACCCACCTACGAGCAGTACTTC. Its translation is CASSLGLGPTYEQYF.

The chain is built from TRBV5-1 and TRBJ2-3; TRBD1 matches at 7 bases. CDR3 size: 15 residues. From germline, CDR1 is SGHRS and CDR2 YFSETQ. The ends lost 6 bases at V and 0 bases at J; junction bases unmatched: 7. The CDR3 reads CASTTPTGSTDTQYF. CDR3 DNA: TGCGCCAGCACGACACCGACAGGGAGCACAGATACGCAGTATTTT.

This sequence joins TRBV7-2 and TRBJ1-2, with 11 nucleotides matching TRBD1. This CDR3 is built from 14 residues. The V and J ends lost 4 bases and 7 bases, in that order; junction bases with no gene match: 5. Germline V gene lookup returns CDR1 SGHTA and CDR2 FQGNSA. The CDR3 loop reads CASSSRDRGAGYTF. CDR3 DNA: TGTGCCAGCAGCTCCAGGGACAGGGGGGCTGGCTACACCTTC.

The V and J genes are TRBV29-1 and TRBJ1-2, with D tentatively TRBD1 (5 bases). The germline CDR1 and CDR2 sequences are SQVTM and ANQGSEA. This CDR3 has 12 residues. V lost 6 bases and J 3 bases, leaving 11 bases between the germline ends. CDR3 nucleotides: TGCAGCGTCCGAGGGGACTACTATGGCTACACCTTC. As protein: CSVRGDYYGYTF.

The chain couples TRBV19 to TRBJ2-7; either TRBD1 or TRBD2 may supply D (5 bases each). The germline V and J ends were trimmed by 3 bases and 0 bases, with 12 bases remaining between them. This CDR3 spans 15 amino acids. Germline V lookup: CDR1 LNHDA, CDR2 SQIVND (reference sequence). The CDR3, as DNA: TGTGCCAGTAGTATTGAGGGGCACCACTCCTACGAGCAGTACTTC. Translation: CASSIEGHHSYEQYF.

The chain uses TRBV7-8 and TRBJ2-1; 9 nucleotides align to TRBD1. CDR1 SGHVS and CDR2 FQNEAQ come from the germline V gene. Trimming cost V 4 bases and J 0 bases; bases outside gene matches: 1. CDR3 length: 15 residues. CDR3 nucleotide sequence: TGTGCCAGCAGCTCGACAGGGGGCTCCTACAATGAGCAGTTCTTC. Protein product: CASSSTGGSYNEQFF.

With respect to this clone: One end of the junction fails to match germline, which may point to a read error. The J gene is TRBJ2-5, the V gene TRBV19; TRBD2 aligns across 8 bases. The length of the CDR3 is 12 residues. Germline CDR1 is LNHDA and CDR2 is SQIVND (reference sequence). CDR3 residues: CASSSGVHNQYF. CDR3 nucleotides: TGTGCCAGCAGTAGCGGGGTTCATAACCAGTACTTC.

The V gene is TRBV11-2, the J gene TRBJ2-5; TRBD1 or TRBD2 may be the D gene (5 bases each). Germline CDR1 is SGHAT and CDR2 is FQNNGV. The CDR3 extends over 13 amino acids. Trimming removed 3 bases from V and 5 bases from J, with 10 bases in between. CDR3 sequence: CASSLDWGETQYF. CDR3 nucleotide sequence: TGTGCCAGCAGCTTGGACTGGGGGGAGACCCAGTACTTC.

The V and J genes are TRBV10-2 and TRBJ2-1; 10 nucleotides align to TRBD2. The CDR3 sequence is 16 residues long. Germline CDR1 and CDR2: WSHSY and SAAADI. The ends lost 6 bases at V and 0 bases at J; junction bases unmatched: 5. The DNA of the CDR3 is TGCGCCAGCAGATTTAGCGGGGGGAGCTCCTACAATGAGCAGTTCTTC. Amino acid sequence: CASRFSGGSSYNEQFF.

The chain has TRBV28 and TRBJ1-4; weak D call: TRBD1 (6 bases). Germline CDR1 MDHEN, CDR2 SYDVKM. This CDR3 has 15 residues. The V and J ends lost 1 base and 7 bases respectively, with 13 bases between them. DNA of the CDR3: TGTGCCAGCAGTTTATATGAGGGGGTGGCTGAAAAACTGTTTTTT. Protein product: CASSLYEGVAEKLFF.

The CDR3 is CASSPGGTYEQYF. DNA for the CDR3: TGTGCCAGCAGCCCAGGGGGCACCTACGAGCAGTACTTC. The chain employs TRBV7-9 and TRBJ2-7; 8 bases line up with TRBD1. J lost 2 bases, V lost 5 bases, and 2 bases had no gene match. This CDR3 is 13 amino acids long. Germline lookup yields CDR1 SEHNR and CDR2 FQNEAQ (reference sequence).

The rearrangement uses TRBV4-1 and TRBJ1-5, with 7 bases lining up with TRBD1. V shed 4 bases, J shed 1 base, and the junction held 10 bases outside the gene matches. CDR1 MGHRA and CDR2 YSYEKL come from the germline V gene. The CDR3 loop spans 17 amino acids. CDR3 sequence (DNA): TGCGCCAGCAGCCCGGAGGGGTCAGGGGGAAGCAATCAGCCCCAGCATTTT. Protein product: CASSPEGSGGSNQPQHF.

Of note for this clone: Other DNA sequences from this sample encode an identical CDR3 as well. The chain is built from TRBV6-5 and TRBJ1-1; D uncertain. In germline, CDR1 is MNHEY, CDR2 SVGAGI. Between the trimmed V and J ends, which lost 4 bases and 4 bases, there was a span of 4 bases. CDR3 length equals 11 residues. The CDR3, as DNA: TGTGCCAGCAGTTCGGGCACTGAAGCTTTCTTT. Translated, it gives CASSSGTEAFF.

The chain recombines TRBV29-1 with TRBJ1-2; weak D call: TRBD1 (5 bases). V was cut by 1 base and J by 4 bases, with 10 bases left in between. CDR1 is SQVTM, CDR2 ANQGSEA, per germline. The CDR3 has 13 amino acids. CDR3 DNA: TGCAGCGTTGAAGCCAAGGGGAGCTATGGCTACACCTTC. Amino acid sequence: CSVEAKGSYGYTF.

V usage is TRBV2 and J usage is TRBJ2-5; D uncertain. CDR1 and CDR2 (germline): SNHLY, FYNNEI. The CDR3 has 13 residues. V was cut by 8 bases and J by 5 bases, with 15 bases left in between. CDR3 sequence reads: CASDDTTRETQYF. The CDR3 DNA follows: TGTGCCAGCGATGACACAACCCGGGAGACCCAGTACTTC.